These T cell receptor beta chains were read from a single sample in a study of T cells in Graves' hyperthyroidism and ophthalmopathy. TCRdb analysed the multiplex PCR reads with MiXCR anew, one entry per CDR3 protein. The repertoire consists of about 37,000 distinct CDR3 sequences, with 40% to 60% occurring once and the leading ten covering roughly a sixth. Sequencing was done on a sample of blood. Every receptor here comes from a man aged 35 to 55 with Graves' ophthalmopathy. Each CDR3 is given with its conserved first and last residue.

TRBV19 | CASSMGDGTDTQYF
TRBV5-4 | CTSSRGRMNTEAFF
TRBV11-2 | CASSLGGGEKLFF
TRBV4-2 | CASSQDASGVNEQFF
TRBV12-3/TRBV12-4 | CASILRGTANTEAFF
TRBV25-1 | CASGQSLLAGDEQYF
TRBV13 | CASSARGLGAVFF
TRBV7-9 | CASIGVANEQYF
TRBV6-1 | CASSSVTLGELFF
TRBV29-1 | CSVEASGRTGEQFF
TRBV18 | CASSPRANGEQFF
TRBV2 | CASSHDREDEQYF
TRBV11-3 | CASSLEANDYEQYF
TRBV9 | CASSKGQGGPYEQYF
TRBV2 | CASKVIQGRLDTQYF
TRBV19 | CASSIETGTLYEQYF
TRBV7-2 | CASSRVGELFF
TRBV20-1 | CSASPQGRSNTGELFF
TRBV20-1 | CSAPPSGGDNEQFF
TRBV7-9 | CVSSPQSGRAAGNEQFF
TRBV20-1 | CSATLGTSGNNEQFF
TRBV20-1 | CSARSQGAVNSPLHF
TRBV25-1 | CASTLGTSLYF
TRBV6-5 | CASSYSAGDGNTIYF
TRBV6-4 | CASSGGRGYTEAFF
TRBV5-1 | CASSATRGNEQFF
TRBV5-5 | CASSLRGGAADTQYF
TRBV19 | CASSVSESGSDTQYF
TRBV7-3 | CASSLSGGDNSPLHF
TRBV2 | CASSVQATNEQYF
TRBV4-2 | CASSHQQGYQETQHF
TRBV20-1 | CSASARTSAYQETQYF
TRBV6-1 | CASSEALGAGQPQHF
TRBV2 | CASGRGSHSPLHF
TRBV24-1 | CATSDRAGSGTQYF
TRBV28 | CASSFGTDVNEQFF
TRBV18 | CASSRGEAGELFF
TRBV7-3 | CASTLIGSAVTQYF
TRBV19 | CASSIQGEPQHF
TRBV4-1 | CASSYDYTGELFF
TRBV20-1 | CSARDSGTRIYEQYF
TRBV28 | CASNRLVRHEQFF